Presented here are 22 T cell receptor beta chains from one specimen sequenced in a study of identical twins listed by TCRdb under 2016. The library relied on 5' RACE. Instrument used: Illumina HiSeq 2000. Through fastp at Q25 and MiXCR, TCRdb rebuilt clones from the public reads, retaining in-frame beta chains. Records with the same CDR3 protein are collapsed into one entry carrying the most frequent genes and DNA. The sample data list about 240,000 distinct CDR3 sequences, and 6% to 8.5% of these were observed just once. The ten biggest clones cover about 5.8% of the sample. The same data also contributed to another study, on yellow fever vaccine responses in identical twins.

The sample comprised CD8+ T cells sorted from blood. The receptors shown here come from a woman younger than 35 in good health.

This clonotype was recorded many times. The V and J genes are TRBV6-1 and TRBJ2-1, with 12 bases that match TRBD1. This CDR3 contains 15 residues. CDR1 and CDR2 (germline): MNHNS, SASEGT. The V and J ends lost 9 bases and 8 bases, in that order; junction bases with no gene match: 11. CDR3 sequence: CASKPGQGAFHEQFF. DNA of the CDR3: TGTGCCAGTAAACCGGGACAGGGGGCTTTCCATGAGCAGTTCTTC.

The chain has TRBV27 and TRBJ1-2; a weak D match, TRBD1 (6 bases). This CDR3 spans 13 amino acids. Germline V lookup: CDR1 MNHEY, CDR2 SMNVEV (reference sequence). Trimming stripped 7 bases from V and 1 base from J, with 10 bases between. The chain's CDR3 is CASMGHINYGYTF. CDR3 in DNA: TGTGCCAGCATGGGACATATTAACTATGGCTACACCTTC.

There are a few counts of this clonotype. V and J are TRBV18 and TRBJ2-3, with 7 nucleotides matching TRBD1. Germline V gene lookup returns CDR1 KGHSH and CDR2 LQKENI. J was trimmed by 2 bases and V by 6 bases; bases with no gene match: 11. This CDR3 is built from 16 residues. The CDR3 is CASSSSRDRYTDTQYF. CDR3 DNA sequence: TGTGCCAGCTCGTCCTCCCGGGACAGATACACAGATACGCAGTATTTT.

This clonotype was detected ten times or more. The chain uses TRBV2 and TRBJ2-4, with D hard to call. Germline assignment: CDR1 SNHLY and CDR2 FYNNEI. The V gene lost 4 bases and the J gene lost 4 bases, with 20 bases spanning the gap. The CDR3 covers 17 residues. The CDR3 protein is CASSVPVGSDGKNIQYF. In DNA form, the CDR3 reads TGTGCCAGCAGTGTCCCGGTGGGCTCTGACGGGAAAAACATTCAGTACTTC.

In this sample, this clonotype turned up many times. Written as DNA, the CDR3 is TGCAGTGCTAGAGATGGGCTAGCGGGAGTCTCGGAGACCCAGTACTTC. Protein: CSARDGLAGVSETQYF. The chain recombines TRBV20-1 with TRBJ2-5; 10 positions match TRBD2. Germline CDR1 and CDR2: DFQATT and SNEGSKA (reference sequence). The V gene end was trimmed by 0 bases and the J gene end by 5 bases; junction bases not matched to a gene: 9. The CDR3 is 16 amino acids.

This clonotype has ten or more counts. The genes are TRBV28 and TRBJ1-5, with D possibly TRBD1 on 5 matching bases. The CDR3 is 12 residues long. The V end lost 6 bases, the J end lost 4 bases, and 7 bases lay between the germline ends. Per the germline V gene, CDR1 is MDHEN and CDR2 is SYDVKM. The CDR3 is CASRAGNQPQHF. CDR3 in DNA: TGTGCCAGCAGAGCAGGGAATCAGCCCCAGCATTTT.

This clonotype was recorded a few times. CDR3 DNA: TGTGCCAGCAGCGTTGAGGGCGGAGAAGTTACAGATACGCAGTATTTT. It translates to CASSVEGGEVTDTQYF. V and J are TRBV9 and TRBJ2-3; the D gene is possibly TRBD2 (5 bases). Germline V gene sequence: CDR1 SGDLS, CDR2 YYNGEE. V lost 2 bases to trimming and J lost 3 bases, with 16 bases between them. This CDR3 spans 16 amino acids. Variable domain in full (rest from reference TRBV9 and TRBJ2-3): DSGVTQTPKHLITATGQRVTLRCSPRSGDLSVYWYQQSLDQGLQFLIQYYNGEERAKGNILERFSAQQFPDLHSELNLSSLELGDSALYFCASSVEGGEVTDTQYFGPGTRLTVL.

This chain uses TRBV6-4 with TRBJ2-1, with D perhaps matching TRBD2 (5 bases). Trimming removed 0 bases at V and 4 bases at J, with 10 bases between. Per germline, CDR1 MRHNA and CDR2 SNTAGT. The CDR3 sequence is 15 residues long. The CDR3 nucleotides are TGTGCCAGCAGTGACTCGGGCGGAGGTTACAATGAGCAGTTCTTC. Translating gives CASSDSGGGYNEQFF.

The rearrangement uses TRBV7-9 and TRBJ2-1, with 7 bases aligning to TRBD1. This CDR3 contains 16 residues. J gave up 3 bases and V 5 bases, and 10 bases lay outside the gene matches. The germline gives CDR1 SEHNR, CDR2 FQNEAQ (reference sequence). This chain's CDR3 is CASSPRKGQSYNEQFF. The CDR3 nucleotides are TGTGCCAGCAGCCCTCGGAAGGGACAGAGCTACAATGAGCAGTTCTTC.

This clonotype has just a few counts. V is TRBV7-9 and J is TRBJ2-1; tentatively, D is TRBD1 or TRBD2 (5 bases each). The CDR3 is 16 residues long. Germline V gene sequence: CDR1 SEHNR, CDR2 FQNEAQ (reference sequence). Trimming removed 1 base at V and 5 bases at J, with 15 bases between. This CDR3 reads CASSLGGYQRDNEQFF. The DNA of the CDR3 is TGTGCCAGCAGCTTAGGGGGGTATCAACGAGACAATGAGCAGTTCTTC.

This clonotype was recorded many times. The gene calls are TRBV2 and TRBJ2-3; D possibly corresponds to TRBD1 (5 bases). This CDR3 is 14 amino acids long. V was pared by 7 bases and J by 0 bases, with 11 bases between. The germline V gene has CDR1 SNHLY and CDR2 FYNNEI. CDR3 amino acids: CASTRVSSTDTQYF. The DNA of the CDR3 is TGTGCCAGCACCAGGGTCTCTAGCACAGATACGCAGTATTTT.

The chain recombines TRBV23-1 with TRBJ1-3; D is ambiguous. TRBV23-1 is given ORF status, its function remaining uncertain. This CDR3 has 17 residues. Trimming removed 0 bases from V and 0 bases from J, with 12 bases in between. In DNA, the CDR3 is TGCGCCAGCAGTCAATCGGGGATCCTTTGCTCTGGAAACACCATATATTTT. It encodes CASSQSGILCSGNTIYF.

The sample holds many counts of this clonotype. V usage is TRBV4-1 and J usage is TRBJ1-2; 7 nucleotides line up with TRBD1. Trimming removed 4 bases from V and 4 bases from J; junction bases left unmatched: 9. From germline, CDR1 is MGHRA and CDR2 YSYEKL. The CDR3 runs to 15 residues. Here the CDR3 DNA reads TGCGCCAGCAGCCCTCGGACAGGCGAACTCTATGGCTACACCTTC. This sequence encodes CASSPRTGELYGYTF.

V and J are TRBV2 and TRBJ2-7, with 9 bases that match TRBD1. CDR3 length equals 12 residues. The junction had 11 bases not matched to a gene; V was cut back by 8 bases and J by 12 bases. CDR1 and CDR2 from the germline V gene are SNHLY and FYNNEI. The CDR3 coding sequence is TGTGCCAGCGACACAGGGGGCCGGGATACGTACGTC. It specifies CASDTGGRDTYV.

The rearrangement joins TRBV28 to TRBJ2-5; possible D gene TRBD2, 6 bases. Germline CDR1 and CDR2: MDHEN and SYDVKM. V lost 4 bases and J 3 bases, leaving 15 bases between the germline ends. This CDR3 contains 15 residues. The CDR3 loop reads CASSSRVREEETQYF. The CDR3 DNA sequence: TGTGCCAGCAGTTCTCGCGTCAGGGAGGAAGAGACCCAGTACTTC.

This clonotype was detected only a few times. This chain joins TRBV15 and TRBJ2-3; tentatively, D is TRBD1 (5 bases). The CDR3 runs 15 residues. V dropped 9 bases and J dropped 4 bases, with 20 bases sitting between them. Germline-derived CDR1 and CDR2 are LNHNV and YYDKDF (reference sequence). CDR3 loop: CATKTDDIWADTQYF. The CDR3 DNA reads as TGTGCCACGAAGACAGACGACATATGGGCAGATACGCAGTATTTT.

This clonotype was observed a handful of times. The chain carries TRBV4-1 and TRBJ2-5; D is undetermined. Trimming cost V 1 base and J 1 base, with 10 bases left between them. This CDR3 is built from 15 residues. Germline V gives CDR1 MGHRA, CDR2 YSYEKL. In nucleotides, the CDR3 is TGCGCCAGCAGCCAAGCCCTCGGACCCCAAGAGACCCAGTACTTC. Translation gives CASSQALGPQETQYF.

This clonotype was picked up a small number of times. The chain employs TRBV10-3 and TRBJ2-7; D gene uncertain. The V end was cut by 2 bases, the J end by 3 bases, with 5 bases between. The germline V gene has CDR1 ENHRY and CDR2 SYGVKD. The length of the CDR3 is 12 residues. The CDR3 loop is CAISENVYEQYV. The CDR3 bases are TGTGCCATCAGTGAGAACGTCTACGAGCAGTACGTC.

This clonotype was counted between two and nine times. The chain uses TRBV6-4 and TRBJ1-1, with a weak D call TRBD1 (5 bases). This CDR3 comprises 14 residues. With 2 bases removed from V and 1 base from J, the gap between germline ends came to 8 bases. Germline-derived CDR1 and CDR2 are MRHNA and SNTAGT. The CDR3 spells CASSDGGANTEAFF. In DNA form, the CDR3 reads TGTGCCAGCAGTGACGGCGGGGCGAACACTGAAGCTTTCTTT.

CDR3 in amino acids: CASSGRQGGSEQYF. The CDR3 coding sequence is TGTGCCAGCAGCGGTCGACAGGGGGGCTCCGAGCAGTACTTC. The chain links TRBV7-6 to TRBJ2-7; TRBD1 matches at 9 bases. This CDR3 is built from 14 residues. Trimming at V came to 5 bases and at J to 6 bases, leaving 8 bases not matched to a gene. CDR1 is SGHVS and CDR2 is FNYEAQ in the germline V gene.

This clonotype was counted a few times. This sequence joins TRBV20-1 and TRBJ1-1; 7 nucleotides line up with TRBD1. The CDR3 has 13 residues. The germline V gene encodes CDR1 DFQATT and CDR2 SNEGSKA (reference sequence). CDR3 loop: CRPTGTEVTEAFF. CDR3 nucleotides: TGCAGACCTACCGGGACAGAAGTCACGGAAGCTTTCTTT.

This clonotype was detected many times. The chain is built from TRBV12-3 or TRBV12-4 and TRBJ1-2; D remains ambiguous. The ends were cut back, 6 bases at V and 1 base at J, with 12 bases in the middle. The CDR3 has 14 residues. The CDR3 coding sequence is TGTGCCAGCAGCCTCATCCCACATAACTATGGCTACACCTTC. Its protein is CASSLIPHNYGYTF.